Shown below are 29 T cell receptor beta chains from a single sample sequenced in a study of esophageal squamous cell carcinoma under preoperative chemotherapy. One entry per CDR3 protein results from TCRdb running MiXCR on the PCR reads. The sample lists around 29,000 distinct CDR3 sequences, under 55% occurring once. Noted time point: before preoperative PTX-NDP chemotherapy. Collection of the sample occurred from a patient given preoperative chemotherapy. These TCRs come from a human donor with esophageal squamous cell carcinoma. The donor label of this sample is uncertain.

This clonotype was counted ten times or more. The chain has TRBV7-2 and TRBJ2-2; 9 bases are a match to TRBD1. The CDR3 contains 14 residues. The germline V gene has CDR1 SGHTA and CDR2 FQGNSA. V dropped 6 bases and J dropped 1; count of bases not matched to a gene: 0. Here the CDR3 reads CASRDRGNTGELFF. The CDR3 nucleotides are TGTGCCAGCAGGGACAGGGGGAACACCGGGGAGCTGTTTTTT.

The chain is built from TRBV5-1 and TRBJ2-2; perhaps TRBD1 as D (6 bases). The CDR3 contains 15 residues. The germline V and J ends were trimmed by 4 bases and 5 bases, with 15 bases remaining between them. CDR1 and CDR2 from the germline V gene are SGHRS and YFSETQ. Here the CDR3 DNA reads TGCGCCAGCAGCCCGTTACAGGGAGAAACCGGGGAGCTGTTTTTT. This codes for CASSPLQGETGELFF.

At least ten counts were recorded for this clonotype. The chain carries TRBV6-5 and TRBJ2-3; 14 bases are a match to TRBD2. Germline CDR1 is MNHEY and CDR2 is SVGAGI. This CDR3 is 20 amino acids long. Trimming removed 0 bases from V and 2 bases from J; junction bases left unmatched: 10. The CDR3 loop reads CASSYSGVGLAGGDTDTQYF. The CDR3, as DNA: TGTGCCAGCAGTTACTCGGGGGTCGGACTAGCGGGAGGAGACACAGATACGCAGTATTTT.

Notes on this clonotype: At one end, the junction sequence differs from germline, possibly due to a read error. The chain joins TRBV6-5 to TRBJ2-3; D gene unclear. CDR3 size: 15 residues. Germline CDR1 is MNHEY and CDR2 is SVGAGI. This chain's CDR3 is CASRLETGNTETQYF. The CDR3 bases are TGTGCCAGCAGACTCGAGACTGGCAACACAGAGACGCAGTATTTT.

V usage is TRBV6-4 and J usage is TRBJ1-1; D not certain. V was cut by 4 bases and J by 0 bases, with 6 bases left in between. This CDR3 region has 13 residues. The germline CDR1 and CDR2 sequences are MRHNA and SNTAGT. Here the CDR3 reads CASSVTVNTEAFF. The CDR3 DNA sequence: TGTGCCAGCAGTGTTACAGTGAACACTGAAGCTTTCTTT.

The chain uses TRBV28 and TRBJ2-7; D gene unclear. Germline values: CDR1 MDHEN, CDR2 SYDVKM. This CDR3 is 15 amino acids long. Trimming removed 5 bases from V and 0 bases from J, with 14 bases in between. The CDR3 region is CASSPTGWTSYEQYF. The CDR3 nucleotides are TGTGCCAGCAGTCCGACCGGGTGGACCTCCTACGAGCAGTACTTC. Filled out from reference TRBV28 and TRBJ2-7, the complete variable domain reads DVKVTQSSRYLVKRTGEKVFLECVQDMDHENMFWYRQDPGLGLRLIYFSYDVKMKEKGDIPEGYSVSREKKERFSLILESASTNQTSMYLCASSPTGWTSYEQYFGPGTRLTVT.

This clonotype was recorded only once. The genes are TRBV20-1 and TRBJ2-5, with D perhaps TRBD2 (6 bases). The CDR3 is 15 residues long. V gave up 0 bases and J gave up 2 bases, with 13 bases separating them. Per germline, CDR1 DFQATT and CDR2 SNEGSKA (reference sequence). The CDR3 DNA reads TGCAGTGCTAGAGACCCTAGCGTAAGACAAGAGACCCAGTACTTC. Translating gives CSARDPSVRQETQYF.

V usage is TRBV7-9 and J usage is TRBJ2-4, with 7 bases fitting TRBD2. CDR1 SEHNR and CDR2 FQNEAQ come from the germline V gene (reference sequence). With 5 bases clipped from V and 13 bases from J, the junction kept 23 bases outside the gene matches. The CDR3 has 17 amino acids. The CDR3 loop is CASSQKNVSGGRYEQYF. CDR3 sequence (DNA): TGTGCCAGCAGCCAAAAGAATGTCTCGGGCGGGAGATATGAGCAGTACTTC.

This clonotype was counted once. This sequence joins TRBV6-1 and TRBJ1-2; tentative D call: TRBD1 (5 bases). This CDR3 comprises 10 residues. The V end lost 6 bases, the J end lost 8 bases, and 7 bases lay between the germline ends. From germline, CDR1 is MNHNS and CDR2 SASEGT. The CDR3 DNA is TGTGCCAGCAGGGGGGAGGGCTACACCTTC. It yields the protein CASRGEGYTF.

This clonotype appeared many times. A much larger clone sits a single nucleotide away, making a read error possible. The V call is TRBV7-7, the J call TRBJ2-1; D unresolved. Germline loops: CDR1 SSHAT, CDR2 FNYEAQ (reference sequence). This CDR3 comprises 13 residues. The CDR3 region has the DNA TGTGCTAGCAGCACCGGCCATCAAGAGACCCAGTTCTTC. Translated, it gives CASSTGHQETQFF.

CDR3: CATSDPGTSGNTGELFF. In DNA form, the CDR3 reads TGTGCCACCAGTGACCCAGGGACTAGCGGGAACACCGGGGAGCTGTTTTTT. V gene TRBV24-1 combines with J gene TRBJ2-2; TRBD2 agrees at 11 bases. Germline V lookup: CDR1 KGHDR, CDR2 SFDVKD. The CDR3 is made up of 17 amino acids. J was trimmed by 1 base and V by 4 bases; bases with no gene match: 4.

This sequence joins TRBV19 and TRBJ2-3, with 8 bases that match TRBD1. CDR3 length: 16 residues. With 5 bases clipped from V and 0 bases from J, the junction kept 7 bases outside the gene matches. Germline CDR1 is LNHDA and CDR2 is SQIVND (reference sequence). DNA of the CDR3: TGTGCCAGTAGTCAAGGGACAGGCAGAAGCACAGATACGCAGTATTTT. It specifies CASSQGTGRSTDTQYF.

As concerns this clonotype: The missing conserved phenylalanine or tryptophan at the end of this CDR3 makes a read error likely. The limits of the CDR3 on the DNA are not certain, so only TCRdb's listed CDR3 is given. This chain joins TRBV6-2 or TRBV6-3 and TRBJ2-5; the listed D gene, TRBD1, was not tested against the DNA. In germline, CDR1 is MNHEY, CDR2 SVGEGT. The CDR3 numbers 11 amino acids, ends counted. Here the CDR3 reads CASRRGETQHS.

The chain links TRBV7-9 to TRBJ2-3; 8 nucleotides align to TRBD2. The CDR3 loop spans 15 amino acids. Trimming cost V 3 bases and J 3 bases; bases outside gene matches: 5. Germline loops: CDR1 SEHNR, CDR2 FQNEAQ (reference sequence). In DNA, the CDR3 is TGTGCCAGCAGCTTTCTAGCGGGTGGGACAGATACGCAGTATTTT. Protein: CASSFLAGGTDTQYF.

The chain employs TRBV7-2 and TRBJ2-5; possible D gene TRBD2, 7 bases. The CDR3 spans 16 residues. V was shortened by 8 bases and J by 0 bases, with 19 bases between the two germline ends. Germline V gives CDR1 SGHTA, CDR2 FQGNSA. The chain's CDR3 is CASGGGGGGDQETQYF. The CDR3 nucleotides read TGTGCCAGCGGGGGGGGCGGGGGCGGAGACCAAGAGACCCAGTACTTC.

The rearrangement uses TRBV12-5 and TRBJ2-4; 8 bases fit TRBD1. The J call may be in error: the DNA end matches TRBJ2-5 better. Germline values: CDR1 LGHNT, CDR2 FRNRAP. The CDR3 sequence is 16 residues long. CDR3 DNA: TGTGCTAGTGGTTTGCCCTACGGACAGGGTGTAGAGACCCAGTACTTC. The encoded protein is CASGLPYGQGVETQYF.

The rearrangement uses TRBV11-1 and TRBJ2-1, with 10 bases fitting TRBD1. The germline CDR1 and CDR2 sequences are SGHAT and FQDESV (reference sequence). There are 14 residues in the CDR3. V lost 6 bases to trimming and J lost 1 base; unmatched junction nucleotides: 0. CDR3 in DNA: TGTGCCAGCAGGGGACAGGGGTCCTACAATGAGCAGTTCTTC. It is translated as CASRGQGSYNEQFF. The full variable domain, with the rest looked up from reference TRBV11-1 and TRBJ2-1, is EAEVAQSPRYKITEKSQAVAFWCDPISGHATLYWYRQILGQGPELLVQFQDESVVDDSQLPKDRFSAERLKGVDSTLKIQPAELGDSAMYLCASRGQGSYNEQFFGPGTRLTVL.

This clonotype is judged large (0.1 to 1%). The rearrangement joins TRBV12-3 or TRBV12-4 to TRBJ2-1; a weak D match, TRBD2 (7 bases). This CDR3 is 17 amino acids long. V lost 7 bases and J 7 bases, leaving 26 bases between the germline ends. The CDR3 coding sequence is TGTGCCAGCACTCCGGGGAAGGGGGGGGGGCCTTTAAATGAGCAGTTCTTC. Translating it yields CASTPGKGGGPLNEQFF.

As regards this clonotype: Mismatch with germline at one junction end may stem from a read error. The chain is built from TRBV7-2 and TRBJ2-5; a weak D match, TRBD1 (8 bases). Judging by the DNA end, TRBJ2-3 fits better; the J call may be wrong. Looked up from germline, CDR1 is SGHTA and CDR2 is FQGNSA. The CDR3 consists of 16 residues. The CDR3: CACRAQGGRGQETQYF. The DNA for the CDR3 is TGTGCCTGCAGGGCACAGGGGGGGAGAGGGCAAGAGACCCAGTATTTT.

V usage is TRBV20-1 and J usage is TRBJ2-5; 8 bases agree with TRBD2. The CDR3 is 14 amino acids. Trimming took 2 bases from V and 5 from J; bases not matched to a gene: 7. Looked up from germline, CDR1 is DFQATT and CDR2 is SNEGSKA (reference sequence). CDR3 loop: CSARIEGLGETQYF. CDR3 DNA: TGCAGTGCTAGAATTGAGGGACTAGGGGAGACCCAGTACTTC.

Only a few counts were recorded for this clonotype. No conserved phenylalanine or tryptophan ends this CDR3, so it is likely a read error. No DNA is shown, since the ends of the CDR3 on it are uncertain; the CDR3 is the one TCRdb lists. This sequence joins TRBV10-1 and TRBJ2-5; TRBD1, the D gene given by the table, was not confirmed from the DNA. Germline CDR1 reads WNHNN; CDR2 reads SYGVQD (reference sequence). The CDR3 contains 8 residues when both ends are counted. The CDR3 here is CPAGLGQE.

J is TRBJ2-4 and V is TRBV7-6; a weak D match, TRBD2 (5 bases). The germline V gene has CDR1 SGHVS and CDR2 FNYEAQ. Trimming took off 5 bases at V and 12 bases at J, with 23 bases between the two ends. There are 15 residues in the CDR3. CDR3 bases: TGTGCCAGCAGCCCCGGGCTGGGAGCTAAGGATACTCAGTACTTC. Amino acid sequence: CASSPGLGAKDTQYF. The full variable domain, rest sourced from reference TRBV7-6 and TRBJ2-4, is GAGVSQSPRYKVTKRGQDVALRCDPISGHVSLYWYRQALGQGPEFLTYFNYEAQQDKSGLPNDRFSAERPEGSISTLTIQRTEQRDSAMYRCASSPGLGAKDTQYFGAGTRLSVL.

The rearrangement joins TRBV7-6 to TRBJ2-5; D might be TRBD1 (7 bases). Germline V gene sequence: CDR1 SGHVS, CDR2 FNYEAQ. The V and J ends lost 6 bases and 4 bases respectively, with 21 bases between them. The CDR3 totals 16 residues. The CDR3 reads CASRARGGGDPETQYF. The CDR3, as DNA: TGTGCCAGCAGGGCTCGAGGGGGCGGGGACCCAGAGACCCAGTACTTC.

This clonotype showed up just a few times. The CDR3, as DNA: TGTGCCAGCCAAGGGTTTGGTGAGCAGTTCTTC. Protein product: CASQGFGEQFF. The chain has TRBV24-1 and TRBJ2-1; D remains unclear. The V gene's germline CDR1 is KGHDR and CDR2 SFDVKD. The CDR3 runs to 11 residues. The V end lost 11 bases, the J end lost 9 bases, and 13 bases lay between the germline ends.

As for this clonotype: Sequence at one end of the junction differs from germline and may be a read error. V is TRBV12-3 or TRBV12-4 and J is TRBJ2-5, with D possibly matching TRBD1 (5 bases). The CDR3 runs to 13 residues. CDR3 sequence (DNA): TGTGCCAGCAGAAGGGGAAAGCAAAAGACCCAGACCTTC. Translation: CASRRGKQKTQTF.

This clonotype came up many times. The CDR3 loop is CARSWGESGEGTDTQYF. CDR3 DNA: TGTGCCAGAAGCTGGGGTGAAAGCGGGGAGGGCACAGATACGCAGTATTTT. The V gene is TRBV5-3, the J gene TRBJ2-3; 7 nucleotides line up with TRBD2. TRBV5-3 belongs to the ORF category, with a function that is uncertain. This CDR3 contains 17 residues. The trim removed 3 bases at V and 1 base at J, leaving 11 bases unmatched.

The chain is built from TRBV4-1 and TRBJ2-5; TRBD2 aligns across 10 bases. With V trimmed by 0 bases and J by 4 bases, 17 bases remained unmatched. The CDR3 contains 20 residues. Germline values: CDR1 MGHRA, CDR2 YSYEKL. CDR3 region: CASSQEYPSGRSNSRETQYF. The CDR3 region has the DNA TGCGCCAGCAGCCAAGAATACCCTAGCGGGAGAAGCAATAGTAGAGAGACCCAGTACTTC.

About this clonotype: A much larger clone differs by one base, so this may be a read error. Likely a read error: the CDR3 ends without its conserved phenylalanine or tryptophan. The chain employs TRBV7-2 and TRBJ2-5; 7 positions match TRBD1. Germline CDR1 SGHTA, CDR2 FQGNSA. V lost 6 bases and J lost 7; bases outside the gene matches: 14. The CDR3 is 15 residues long. CDR3: CASSLSGTVIGTQYL. In DNA, the CDR3 is TGTGCCAGCAGTCTTTCCGGGACAGTAATTGGGACCCAGTACTTG.

Notes on this clonotype: The junction does not match germline at one end; this may be a read error. The rearrangement joins TRBV11-3 to TRBJ2-3; TRBD2 is a possible D gene (5 bases). CDR3 length: 15 amino acids. In germline, CDR1 is SGHNT, CDR2 YENEEA. The chain's CDR3 is CGSSPGGGDKDTQYF. CDR3 sequence (DNA): TGTGGCAGCAGCCCCGGTGGAGGAGACAAAGATACCCAGTATTTT.